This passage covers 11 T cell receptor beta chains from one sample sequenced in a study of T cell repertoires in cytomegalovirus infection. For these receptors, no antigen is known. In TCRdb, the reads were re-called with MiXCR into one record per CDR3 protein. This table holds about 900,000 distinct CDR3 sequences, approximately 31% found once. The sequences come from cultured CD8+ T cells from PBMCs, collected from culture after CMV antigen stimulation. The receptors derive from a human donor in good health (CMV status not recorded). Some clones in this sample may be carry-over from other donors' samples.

CDR3 sequence reads: CASSYALGTAEAFF. The CDR3 DNA reads TGTGCCAGCAGTTATGCCCTCGGGACAGCTGAAGCTTTCTTT. This sequence joins TRBV6-2 or TRBV6-3 and TRBJ1-1; 7 bases agree with TRBD1. Germline-derived CDR1 and CDR2 are MNHEY and SVGEGT. With V trimmed by 3 bases and J by 6 bases, 7 bases remained unmatched. The CDR3 is made up of 14 amino acids.

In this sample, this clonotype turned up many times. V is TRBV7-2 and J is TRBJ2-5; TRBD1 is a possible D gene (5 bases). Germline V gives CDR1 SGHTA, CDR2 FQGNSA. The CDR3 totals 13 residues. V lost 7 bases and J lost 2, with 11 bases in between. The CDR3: CASTTGQQETQYF. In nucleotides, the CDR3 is TGTGCCAGCACCACAGGCCAGCAAGAGACCCAGTACTTC.

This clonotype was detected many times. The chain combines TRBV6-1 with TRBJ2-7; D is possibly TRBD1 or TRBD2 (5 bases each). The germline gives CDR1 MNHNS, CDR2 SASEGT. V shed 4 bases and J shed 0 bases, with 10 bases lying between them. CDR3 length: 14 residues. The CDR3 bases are TGTGCCAGCAGTGGGGGACCGAGCTCCTACGAGCAGTACTTC. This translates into CASSGGPSSYEQYF.

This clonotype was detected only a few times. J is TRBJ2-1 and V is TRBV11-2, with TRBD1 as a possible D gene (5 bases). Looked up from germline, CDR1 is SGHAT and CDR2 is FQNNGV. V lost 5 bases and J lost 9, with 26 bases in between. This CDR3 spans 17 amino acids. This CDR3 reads CASSTRSWGKGNGEQFF. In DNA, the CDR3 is TGTGCCAGCAGCACACGCAGCTGGGGTAAGGGGAACGGTGAGCAGTTCTTC.

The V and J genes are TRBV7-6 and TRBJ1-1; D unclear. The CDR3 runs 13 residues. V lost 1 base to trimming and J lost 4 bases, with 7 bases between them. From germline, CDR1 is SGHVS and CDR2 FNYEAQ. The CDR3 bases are TGTGCCAGCAGCTTAGATCGGAGCACTGAAGCTTTCTTT. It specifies CASSLDRSTEAFF. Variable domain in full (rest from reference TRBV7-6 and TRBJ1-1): GAGVSQSPRYKVTKRGQDVALRCDPISGHVSLYWYRQALGQGPEFLTYFNYEAQQDKSGLPNDRFSAERPEGSISTLTIQRTEQRDSAMYRCASSLDRSTEAFFGQGTRLTVV.

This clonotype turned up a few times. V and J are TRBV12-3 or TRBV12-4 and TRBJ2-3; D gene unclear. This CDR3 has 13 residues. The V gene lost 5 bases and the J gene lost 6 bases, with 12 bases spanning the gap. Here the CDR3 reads CASSPLPLDTQYF. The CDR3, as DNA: TGTGCCAGCAGTCCTCTCCCTTTGGATACGCAGTATTTT.

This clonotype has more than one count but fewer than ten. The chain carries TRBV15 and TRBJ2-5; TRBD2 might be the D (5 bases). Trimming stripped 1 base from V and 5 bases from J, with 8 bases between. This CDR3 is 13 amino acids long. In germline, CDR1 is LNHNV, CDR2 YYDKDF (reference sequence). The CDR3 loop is CATSRATGETQYF. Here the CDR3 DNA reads TGTGCCACCAGCAGAGCAACGGGGGAGACCCAGTACTTC.

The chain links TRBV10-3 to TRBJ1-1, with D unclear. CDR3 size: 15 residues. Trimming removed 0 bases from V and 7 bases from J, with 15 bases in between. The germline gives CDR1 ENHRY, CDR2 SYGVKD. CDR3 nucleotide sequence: TGTGCCATCAGTGAGTCCGGTGGCCGGAAGGGTGAAGCTTTCTTT. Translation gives CAISESGGRKGEAFF.

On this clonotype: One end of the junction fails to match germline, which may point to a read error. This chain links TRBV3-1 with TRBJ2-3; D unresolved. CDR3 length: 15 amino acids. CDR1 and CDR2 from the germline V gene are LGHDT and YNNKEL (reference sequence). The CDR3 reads CASNQGVYFTDTQYF. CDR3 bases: TGTGCCAGCAACCAAGGAGTTTACTTCACAGATACGCAGTATTTT.

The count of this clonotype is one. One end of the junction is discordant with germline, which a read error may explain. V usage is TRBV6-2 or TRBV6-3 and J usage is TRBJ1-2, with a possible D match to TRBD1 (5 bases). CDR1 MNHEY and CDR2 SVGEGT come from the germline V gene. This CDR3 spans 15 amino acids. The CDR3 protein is CASSYSTVGHYGYTF. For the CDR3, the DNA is TGTGCTAGCAGTTACTCGACCGTGGGGCACTATGGCTACACCTTC.

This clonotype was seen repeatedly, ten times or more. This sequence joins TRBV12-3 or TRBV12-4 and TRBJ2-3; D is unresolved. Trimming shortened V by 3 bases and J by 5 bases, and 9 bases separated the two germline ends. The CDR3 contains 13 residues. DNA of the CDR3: TGTGCCAGCAGTTTTTCGGTGGGAGATACGCAGTATTTT. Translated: CASSFSVGDTQYF.